The text below deals with one T cell receptor (beta chain). Germline V gene sequence: CDR1 SNHLY, CDR2 FYNNEI. The CDR3 covers 15 residues. The trim removed 8 bases at V and 3 bases at J, leaving 6 bases unmatched. The data belong to a study of identifying expanded T cells in peripheral blood. Produced via immunoSEQ multiplex PCR; TCRdb's table is partial and in-frame only. This sample has 85,000 to 90,000 clones; about 90% occur once, and the top ten carry around 5.6%. Sequenced material: blood. The chain joins TRBV2 to TRBJ1-3; 11 positions match TRBD1. The sequence was collected from a person aged 18-70 years in good health. The CDR3 sequence: CASAGTGGYGNTIYF. The CDR3 region has the DNA TGTGCCAGCGCCGGGACAGGGGGTTATGGAAACACCATATATTTT.